This T cell receptor (beta chain) is drawn from a study of cytomegalovirus exposure and HLA in healthy donors. The PCR was carried out with 60 Vbeta primers and 13 Jbeta primers. Method: immunoSEQ multiplex PCR; TCRdb's copy keeps in-frame clones and lacks some. Of roughly 120,000 clones in the sample, 73% were seen once. CDR1 and CDR2 (germline): MDHEN, SYDVKM. V lost 10 bases and J lost 5, with 17 bases in between. This CDR3 is 14 amino acids long. The chain uses TRBV28 and TRBJ1-4; no clear D. This receptor was obtained from a man aged 55 to 70 in good health and CMV-seropositive. Sequencing used PBMCs. The CDR3 DNA sequence: TGTGCCATCCGAGACGGAGTAGCAAATGAAAAACTGTTTTTT. Protein: CAIRDGVANEKLFF. The complete variable domain, with remaining parts taken from reference TRBV28 and TRBJ1-4, reads DVKVTQSSRYLVKRTGEKVFLECVQDMDHENMFWYRQDPGLGLRLIYFSYDVKMKEKGDIPEGYSVSREKKERFSLILESASTNQTSMYLCAIRDGVANEKLFFGSGTQLSVL.